A selection of T cell receptor beta chains follows, all from one sample in a study of blood T cell repertoires in COVID-19. Assay used: immunoSEQ multiplex PCR; TCRdb lists only in-frame clones, some missing. The sample lists around 150,000 clones; about 92% were seen once. The sample taken for sequencing was peripheral blood. The receptors here all came from a woman aged 60-75 years with COVID-19, enrolled during active disease. The CDR3 runs from the conserved cysteine through the conserved F or W. A D gene is named only where the DNA matches it firmly. Size tells how often a clone was seen (once, few, many) or the class of an expanded clone, and some rows leave it out.

J: TRBJ2-1
size: once
V: TRBV4-3
D: -
DNA: TGCGCCAGCAGCCCTCACTTCCGAGAAAATGAGCAGTTCTTC
CDR3: CASSPHFRENEQFF

J: TRBJ1-1
size: -
V: TRBV28
D: -
DNA: TGTGCCAGCATCCAACCGGGGGACTTGGCTTTCTTT
CDR3: CASIQPGDLAFF

J: TRBJ2-2
size: -
V: TRBV5-1
D: -
DNA: TGCGCCAGCAGCTCCCTTGAGGGGAACACCGGGGAGCTGTTTTTT
CDR3: CASSSLEGNTGELFF

J: TRBJ1-6
size: -
V: TRBV5-4
D: TRBD1
DNA: TGTGCCAGCAGTTACCGGGACAGGGATTCACCCCTCCACTTT
CDR3: CASSYRDRDSPLHF

J: TRBJ1-2
size: -
V: TRBV24-1
D: -
DNA: TGTGCCACCAGTGTGGTGGGCAGTCCTTATAACTATGGCTACACCTTC
CDR3: CATSVVGSPYNYGYTF

J: TRBJ2-3
size: -
V: TRBV10-3
D: TRBD2
DNA: TGTGCCACCGGGACTAGCTGGGCGACAGATACGCAGTATTTT
CDR3: CATGTSWATDTQYF

J: TRBJ2-7
size: -
V: TRBV19
D: TRBD2
DNA: TGTGCCAGTAGTAAAATTCTAGCGGGAGAGATTGGCTCCTACGAGCAGTACTTC
CDR3: CASSKILAGEIGSYEQYF

J: TRBJ1-4
size: once
V: TRBV5-1
D: -
DNA: TGCGCCAGCAGCAAATTGGGTAGCACTAATGAAAAACTGTTTTTT
CDR3: CASSKLGSTNEKLFF

J: TRBJ1-3
size: -
V: TRBV19
D: -
DNA: TGTGCCAGTAGTCCCGTAGGGGTCTCTTATGGAAACACCATATATTTT
CDR3: CASSPVGVSYGNTIYF

J: TRBJ1-5
size: -
V: TRBV7-2
D: -
DNA: TGTGCCAGCAGCCAACAGCTGAGCAATCAGCCCCAGCATTTT
CDR3: CASSQQLSNQPQHF

J: TRBJ1-3
size: once
V: TRBV19
D: TRBD1
DNA: TGTGCCAGTGTGAGAAGGGACAGGGGTGCTGGAAACACCATATATTTT
CDR3: CASVRRDRGAGNTIYF

J: TRBJ1-1
size: -
V: TRBV9
D: -
DNA: TGTGCCAGCAGCCCCGACAGCCGCACTGAAGCTTTCTTT
CDR3: CASSPDSRTEAFF

J: TRBJ1-2
size: -
V: TRBV5-6
D: TRBD1
DNA: TGTGCCAGCAGCTTGGCGGAAACCCGGGACAGGGGCATCTCCTTC
CDR3: CASSLAETRDRGISF

J: TRBJ2-1
size: -
V: TRBV7-3
D: -
DNA: TGTGCCAGCAGCTTAATTTCTGTTTGGGGCCTGGGGAATGAGCAGTTCTTC
CDR3: CASSLISVWGLGNEQFF

J: TRBJ1-4
size: -
V: TRBV5-1
D: -
DNA: TGCGCCAGCAGCTTACTAAATGAAAAACTGTTTTTT
CDR3: CASSLLNEKLFF

J: TRBJ2-7
size: few
V: TRBV5-1
D: -
DNA: TGCGCCAGTTCGATTAGCTCCTACGAGCAGTACTTC
CDR3: CASSISSYEQYF

J: TRBJ1-3
size: -
V: TRBV9
D: TRBD1
DNA: TGTGCCAGCAGCGTAGCGAGCCAGGGGGGCTTCTCTGGAAACACCATATATTTT
CDR3: CASSVASQGGFSGNTIYF

J: TRBJ1-1
size: -
V: TRBV6-2/TRBV6-3
D: -
DNA: TGTGCCAGCAGTTACTCGGTGTCGGGGGGGAACACTGAAGCTTTCTTT
CDR3: CASSYSVSGGNTEAFF

J: TRBJ1-2
size: -
V: TRBV15
D: TRBD1
DNA: TGTGCCACCAGGGGACAGGGGTATGGCTACACCTTC
CDR3: CATRGQGYGYTF

J: TRBJ1-4
size: -
V: TRBV5-1
D: -
DNA: TGCGCCAGCAGTGGGAGGGACGGATCCCTTAATGAAAAACTGTTTTTT
CDR3: CASSGRDGSLNEKLFF

J: TRBJ1-4
size: -
V: TRBV4-1
D: -
DNA: TGCGCCAGCAGCCAGGCCAGCGCTAATGAAAAACTGTTTTTT
CDR3: CASSQASANEKLFF

J: TRBJ1-2
size: -
V: TRBV6-5
D: -
DNA: TGTGCCAGCAGCTCACCGGGACTATCTAACTATGGCTACACCTTC
CDR3: CASSSPGLSNYGYTF

J: TRBJ2-1
size: once
V: TRBV6-2/TRBV6-3
D: -
DNA: TGTGCCAGCAGTTACCTGCAGTCCTACAATGAGCAGTTCTTC
CDR3: CASSYLQSYNEQFF

J: TRBJ1-1
size: -
V: TRBV29-1
D: -
DNA: TGCAGCGTTCGGACAAGGATGAACACTGAAGCTTTCTTT
CDR3: CSVRTRMNTEAFF

J: TRBJ1-1
size: -
V: TRBV5-1
D: -
DNA: TGCGCCAGCAGTCGGAACACTGAAGCTTTCTTT
CDR3: CASSRNTEAFF

J: TRBJ1-4
size: -
V: TRBV7-2
D: -
DNA: TGTGCCAGCAAAACCGACACCTATAATGAAAAACTGTTTTTT
CDR3: CASKTDTYNEKLFF

J: TRBJ2-2
size: -
V: TRBV27
D: -
DNA: TGTGCCAGCAGTGCCAGGGTTACCGGGGAGCTGTTTTTT
CDR3: CASSARVTGELFF

J: TRBJ1-1
size: -
V: TRBV7-2
D: -
DNA: TGTGCCAGCAGCTTAGGTCCGGGTAAATTCTTTGTGGACACTGAAGCTTTCTTT
CDR3: CASSLGPGKFFVDTEAFF